The sequence of this T cell receptor (beta chain) was determined in a study of shared clonotypes between healthy human individuals. Germline V gene lookup returns CDR1 GTSNPN and CDR2 SVGIG (reference sequence). Trimming stripped 5 bases from V and 7 bases from J, with 14 bases between. The CDR3 contains 13 residues. Regarding the study as a whole: Only blood was sampled, and tissue TCR repertoires likely differ from blood ones.

Note on this clone: Its antigen is unknown.

Healthy and HIV-negative, the adult donors had no recent acute infections or vaccinations. Generated by immunoSEQ multiplex PCR, the TCRdb table keeps only in-frame clones and is missing some. This sample has a few million clones, with about 94% found just once. The sequenced sample consisted of naive CD4+ T cells sorted from blood. Subset described: CD45RA+ positively selected. This sequence originates from a man between 18 and 35 years old in good health. V is TRBV30 and J is TRBJ1-4; the D gene is possibly TRBD1 (5 bases). The CDR3 is CAWARGGGEKLFF. For the CDR3, the DNA is TGTGCCTGGGCGCGGGGGGGAGGTGAAAAACTGTTTTTT.